This is a list of T cell receptor beta chains from one sample in a study of blood T cell repertoires in COVID-19. Sequencing used immunoSEQ multiplex PCR; TCRdb keeps in-frame clones, though not all of them. The table includes around 130,000 clones, roughly nine tenths detected once. The sequencing sample was made of peripheral blood. The receptors stem from a man aged 50 to 59 with active COVID-19. Both conserved end residues are part of each CDR3. Fields, in order: J gene, V gene, clone size, D gene, CDR3 protein, CDR3 DNA. A D gene is named only where the DNA matches it firmly. Clone size is shown for a subset of rows, as once, few, many or a class of expanded clone.

J: TRBJ2-5
V: TRBV6-5
size: NA
D: NA
CDR3: CASSYSTGDETQYF
DNA: TGTGCCAGCAGTTACTCGACGGGTGACGAGACCCAGTACTTC

J: TRBJ2-3
V: TRBV5-8
size: NA
D: NA
CDR3: CASSLWTAGTDTQYF
DNA: TGTGCCAGCAGCCTCTGGACAGCAGGCACAGATACGCAGTATTTT

J: TRBJ2-2
V: TRBV5-1
size: NA
D: TRBD1
CDR3: CASRSGTGNTGELFF
DNA: TGCGCCAGCAGGTCGGGGACAGGGAACACCGGGGAGCTGTTTTTT

J: TRBJ1-1
V: TRBV12-3/TRBV12-4
size: NA
D: NA
CDR3: CASSLAQGGEAFF
DNA: TGTGCCAGCAGTTTAGCTCAAGGGGGTGAAGCTTTCTTT

J: TRBJ1-2
V: TRBV7-9
size: few
D: TRBD1
CDR3: CASSLAGGTARRLLGYTF
DNA: TGTGCCAGCAGCTTAGCAGGTGGGACAGCTCGAAGGCTTTTGGGCTACACCTTC

J: TRBJ2-3
V: TRBV29-1
size: NA
D: NA
CDR3: CSVGRIFTDTQYF
DNA: TGCAGCGTTGGTCGTATCTTCACAGATACGCAGTATTTT

J: TRBJ1-1
V: TRBV6-5
size: NA
D: NA
CDR3: CASRRDGSNTEAFF
DNA: TGTGCCAGCAGGCGGGACGGCTCAAACACTGAAGCTTTCTTT

J: TRBJ2-1
V: TRBV2
size: NA
D: TRBD1
CDR3: CASSDSGTGYYNEQFF
DNA: TGTGCCAGCAGCGATTCCGGGACAGGGTATTACAATGAGCAGTTCTTC

J: TRBJ1-6
V: TRBV5-1
size: NA
D: TRBD1
CDR3: CASSERQGQGASPLHF
DNA: TGCGCCAGCAGCGAGCGCCAGGGACAGGGGGCTTCACCCCTCCACTTT

J: TRBJ2-1
V: TRBV12-3/TRBV12-4
size: NA
D: NA
CDR3: CASSPQRSREQFF
DNA: TGTGCCAGCAGTCCTCAGCGATCACGGGAGCAGTTCTTC

J: TRBJ1-2
V: TRBV19
size: NA
D: TRBD1
CDR3: CASSPGQGFGYTF
DNA: TGTGCCAGTAGCCCAGGACAGGGCTTCGGCTACACCTTC

J: TRBJ2-3
V: TRBV7-7
size: NA
D: NA
CDR3: CASSLAGERDTQYF
DNA: TGTGCCAGCAGCTTAGCGGGAGAAAGGGATACGCAGTATTTT

J: TRBJ2-7
V: TRBV6-5
size: NA
D: TRBD2
CDR3: CASRRPGTNSYEQYF
DNA: TGTGCCAGCAGACGCCCCGGGACTAACTCCTACGAGCAGTACTTC

J: TRBJ1-2
V: TRBV10-3
size: NA
D: NA
CDR3: CANVDHPDSDYGYTF
DNA: TGTGCCAACGTGGACCACCCCGACAGTGACTATGGCTACACCTTC

J: TRBJ1-1
V: TRBV6-5
size: NA
D: NA
CDR3: CASSYGGAQNTEAFF
DNA: TGTGCCAGCAGTTACGGGGGGGCACAGAACACTGAAGCTTTCTTT

J: TRBJ1-5
V: TRBV5-1
size: NA
D: NA
CDR3: CASSLVPGPGNQPQHF
DNA: TGCGCCAGCAGCTTGGTCCCCGGTCCAGGGAATCAGCCCCAGCATTTT

J: TRBJ2-5
V: TRBV4-1
size: NA
D: TRBD1
CDR3: CASSQLGQGAASETQYF
DNA: TGCGCCAGCAGCCAACTCGGACAGGGGGCGGCTTCGGAGACCCAGTACTTC

J: TRBJ1-1
V: TRBV6-2/TRBV6-3
size: NA
D: NA
CDR3: CASSYSPIRGGTEAFF
DNA: TGTGCCAGCAGTTACTCACCAATACGGGGGGGCACTGAAGCTTTCTTT

J: TRBJ2-7
V: TRBV5-1
size: NA
D: TRBD2
CDR3: CASSLAGGVGYEQYF
DNA: TGCGCCAGCAGCTTGGCGGGGGGAGTAGGCTACGAGCAGTACTTC

J: TRBJ2-2
V: TRBV6-5
size: NA
D: NA
CDR3: CASSYYGMTGELFF
DNA: TGTGCCAGCAGTTATTACGGGATGACCGGGGAGCTGTTTTTT

J: TRBJ2-5
V: TRBV18
size: NA
D: NA
CDR3: CASSPGQKETQYF
DNA: TGTGCCAGCTCACCCGGACAGAAAGAGACCCAGTACTTC

J: TRBJ2-3
V: TRBV29-1
size: NA
D: TRBD2
CDR3: CSVLRTSGSTDTQYF
DNA: TGCAGCGTCCTCCGGACTAGCGGGAGCACAGATACGCAGTATTTT

J: TRBJ2-3
V: TRBV11-2
size: NA
D: NA
CDR3: CASSFSSPTDTQYF
DNA: TGTGCCAGCAGCTTTAGCAGCCCCACAGATACGCAGTATTTT

J: TRBJ1-5
V: TRBV2
size: NA
D: NA
CDR3: CASSEHREGQPQHF
DNA: TGTGCCAGCAGTGAACACAGGGAGGGTCAGCCCCAGCATTTT

J: TRBJ2-1
V: TRBV5-6
size: NA
D: NA
CDR3: CASTVRRGYNEQFF
DNA: TGTGCCAGCACCGTGAGGAGAGGTTACAATGAGCAGTTCTTC

J: TRBJ2-3
V: TRBV27
size: NA
D: TRBD2
CDR3: CASSVGTSGAMQYF
DNA: TGTGCCAGCAGTGTCGGGACTAGCGGGGCAATGCAGTATTTT

J: TRBJ1-1
V: TRBV29-1
size: NA
D: TRBD1
CDR3: CSVLRDRQRGGAFF
DNA: TGCAGCGTGCTCCGGGACAGACAACGGGGGGGAGCTTTCTTT

J: TRBJ1-1
V: TRBV15
size: few
D: TRBD1
CDR3: CATSREGQGLAEAFF
DNA: TGTGCCACCAGCAGAGAGGGACAGGGGCTCGCTGAAGCTTTCTTT

J: TRBJ1-4
V: TRBV9
size: once
D: NA
CDR3: CASSVGEREKLFF
DNA: TGTGCCAGCAGCGTAGGAGAACGGGAAAAACTGTTTTTT

J: TRBJ2-1
V: TRBV18
size: NA
D: TRBD2
CDR3: CASSPRGLAYNEQFF
DNA: TGTGCCAGCTCACCCCGGGGACTAGCGTACAATGAGCAGTTCTTC

J: TRBJ1-2
V: TRBV5-4
size: NA
D: TRBD1
CDR3: CASSSQGKNYGYTF
DNA: TGTGCCAGCAGTTCACAGGGGAAGAACTATGGCTACACCTTC

J: TRBJ1-4
V: TRBV27
size: NA
D: TRBD1
CDR3: CASSGQGDSPGHEKLFF
DNA: TGTGCCAGCAGCGGACAGGGCGATTCACCCGGGCATGAAAAACTGTTTTTT

J: TRBJ2-7
V: TRBV5-5
size: NA
D: TRBD1
CDR3: CASSLRDRILTYEQYF
DNA: TGTGCCAGCAGCTTAAGGGACAGGATTTTGACCTACGAGCAGTACTTC

J: TRBJ1-5
V: TRBV6-6
size: NA
D: NA
CDR3: CASSDIGSLEPQHF
DNA: TGTGCCAGCAGTGACATCGGCTCCCTGGAGCCCCAGCATTTT

J: TRBJ1-6
V: TRBV3-1/TRBV3-2
size: NA
D: NA
CDR3: CASSQDANSPLHF
DNA: TGTGCCAGCAGCCAAGATGCGAATTCACCCCTCCACTTT

J: TRBJ1-4
V: TRBV5-1
size: NA
D: NA
CDR3: CASSITGVATNEKLFF
DNA: TGCGCCAGCAGCATAACCGGGGTTGCAACTAATGAAAAACTGTTTTTT

J: TRBJ1-1
V: TRBV3-1/TRBV3-2
size: once
D: NA
CDR3: CASSHQENTEAFF
DNA: TGTGCCAGCAGCCACCAGGAGAACACTGAAGCTTTCTTT

J: TRBJ1-3
V: TRBV7-8
size: NA
D: NA
CDR3: CASSAGYSGNTIYF
DNA: TGTGCCAGCAGCGCAGGGTATTCTGGAAACACCATATATTTT

J: TRBJ2-7
V: TRBV10-2
size: NA
D: TRBD2
CDR3: CASSARGLAGGRFSYEQYF
DNA: TGCGCCAGCAGTGCCCGTGGACTAGCGGGGGGCCGTTTCTCCTACGAGCAGTACTTC

J: TRBJ2-5
V: TRBV11-2
size: NA
D: TRBD2
CDR3: CASSLGSETSLETQYF
DNA: TGTGCCAGCAGCTTAGGGTCTGAGACTAGCCTTGAGACCCAGTACTTC

J: TRBJ2-7
V: TRBV18
size: NA
D: NA
CDR3: CASSPGTLYEQYF
DNA: TGTGCCAGCTCACCAGGGACACTCTACGAGCAGTACTTC

J: TRBJ2-3
V: TRBV19
size: NA
D: NA
CDR3: CASSTGSDTQYF
DNA: TGTGCCAGTAGTACAGGGTCAGATACGCAGTATTTT

J: TRBJ1-3
V: TRBV27
size: NA
D: NA
CDR3: CASSLSRIPGNTIYF
DNA: TGTGCCAGCAGTTTATCGAGGATCCCGGGAAACACCATATATTTT

J: TRBJ1-2
V: TRBV5-1
size: few
D: NA
CDR3: CASSPKPKGDLYGYTF
DNA: TGCGCCAGCAGCCCCAAACCTAAGGGGGATTTATATGGCTACACCTTC

J: TRBJ2-2
V: TRBV11-2
size: NA
D: TRBD1
CDR3: CASSPLTGGWNTGELFF
DNA: TGTGCCAGCAGCCCCCTGACAGGGGGATGGAACACCGGGGAGCTGTTTTTT

J: TRBJ2-3
V: TRBV5-8
size: NA
D: TRBD1
CDR3: CASSLAGQGADTQYF
DNA: TGTGCCAGCAGCTTGGCCGGACAGGGTGCAGATACGCAGTATTTT

J: TRBJ1-2
V: TRBV6-6
size: NA
D: TRBD1
CDR3: CASSYGTGANYGYTF
DNA: TGTGCCAGCAGTTACGGGACAGGGGCTAACTATGGCTACACCTTC

J: TRBJ2-5
V: TRBV4-1
size: NA
D: TRBD1
CDR3: CASSQDGRQGWKETQYF
DNA: TGCGCCAGCAGCCAAGATGGGAGACAGGGATGGAAAGAGACCCAGTACTTC

J: TRBJ2-5
V: TRBV5-1
size: NA
D: TRBD1
CDR3: CASSDRDRGQETQYF
DNA: TGCGCCAGCTCAGACCGGGACAGGGGTCAAGAGACCCAGTACTTC

J: TRBJ2-5
V: TRBV11-2
size: NA
D: NA
CDR3: CASSLAGRAGTQYF
DNA: TGTGCCAGCAGCTTAGCCGGCAGGGCAGGGACCCAGTACTTC

J: TRBJ2-1
V: TRBV11-2
size: NA
D: TRBD2
CDR3: CASSPPGLAGGRNEQFF
DNA: TGTGCCAGCAGCCCACCCGGACTAGCGGGGGGGCGGAATGAGCAGTTCTTC

J: TRBJ1-2
V: TRBV19
size: NA
D: TRBD1
CDR3: CASTKDRGFGYTF
DNA: TGTGCCAGTACCAAAGACAGGGGTTTCGGCTACACCTTC

J: TRBJ1-4
V: TRBV15
size: NA
D: NA
CDR3: CATSRGWGGGSEKLFF
DNA: TGTGCCACCAGCAGAGGCTGGGGTGGGGGCTCGGAAAAACTGTTTTTT

J: TRBJ2-1
V: TRBV14
size: few
D: NA
CDR3: CASSLIGTGPYNEQFF
DNA: TGTGCCAGCAGCCTCATAGGTACAGGACCCTACAATGAGCAGTTCTTC

J: TRBJ1-5
V: TRBV19
size: NA
D: TRBD1
CDR3: CASSRPGQGSQPQHF
DNA: TGTGCCAGTAGTAGACCGGGACAGGGCAGTCAGCCCCAGCATTTT

J: TRBJ2-2
V: TRBV5-4
size: NA
D: TRBD2
CDR3: CASSRVVAGYTGELFF
DNA: TGTGCCAGCAGCCGAGTAGTAGCGGGGTACACCGGGGAGCTGTTTTTT